A single sample is the source of the 9 T cell receptor beta chains below, sequenced in a study of beta chain features in type 1 diabetes. Study conclusions and caveats: Moderate yet significant TCRB CDR3 shortening was seen in Type 1 diabetes patients in all four CD4+ subsets.

Of the isolated RNA, all was reverse transcribed, and so the sequenced material was expressed TCRB transcripts. The data were produced by immunoSEQ multiplex PCR, yet TCRdb's version contains in-frame clones alone and is incomplete. The sample records 640,000 or so clones, 10% to 15% being singletons. These TCRs are of unknown antigen specificity. The source material was naive CD4+ T cells from blood. These receptor sequences come from a man aged 18 to 30 with type 1 diabetes.

The rearrangement links TRBV2 to TRBJ1-4; D is possibly TRBD1 (6 bases). The CDR3 contains 11 residues. V gave up 2 bases and J gave up 13 bases, with 8 bases separating them. Germline V gene lookup returns CDR1 SNHLY and CDR2 FYNNEI. The CDR3, as DNA: TGTGCCAGCAGTGAATGGGACACACTGTTTTTT. Its translation: CASSEWDTLFF.

This clone was seen more than once but under ten times. The chain joins TRBV30 to TRBJ1-2; 10 positions agree with TRBD1. Germline V gives CDR1 GTSNPN, CDR2 SVGIG (reference sequence). Trimming cost V 2 bases and J 2 bases; bases outside gene matches: 2. CDR3 size: 14 residues. In DNA, the CDR3 is TGTGCCTGGAGTACGGGACAGGGGAACTATGGCTACACCTTC. It specifies CAWSTGQGNYGYTF.

With respect to this clone: At the DNA level, this CDR3 is encoded by other sequences in the same sample as well. The rearrangement joins TRBV4-1 to TRBJ1-6; D is unclear. Germline V CDR1 and CDR2: MGHRA, YSYEKL. V was shortened by 0 bases and J by 10 bases, with 7 bases between the two germline ends. This CDR3 comprises 13 residues. CDR3 coding DNA: TGCGCCAGCAGCCAAGAGAGAGACTCACCCCTCCACTTT. As protein: CASSQERDSPLHF.

The J gene is TRBJ2-7, the V gene TRBV7-6; possibly TRBD1 for D (5 bases). In germline, CDR1 is SGHVS, CDR2 FNYEAQ. The germline V and J ends were trimmed by 1 base and 2 bases, with 9 bases remaining between them. The CDR3 is made up of 14 amino acids. CDR3 region: CASSLEGDPYEQYF. The CDR3 DNA reads TGTGCCAGCAGCTTAGAAGGGGATCCCTACGAGCAGTACTTC. The variable domain in full, with the rest retrieved from reference TRBV7-6 and TRBJ2-7, is GAGVSQSPRYKVTKRGQDVALRCDPISGHVSLYWYRQALGQGPEFLTYFNYEAQQDKSGLPNDRFSAERPEGSISTLTIQRTEQRDSAMYRCASSLEGDPYEQYFGPGTRLTVT.

The chain joins TRBV9 to TRBJ1-2; D is perhaps TRBD1 (6 bases). The CDR3 totals 13 residues. Trimming shortened V by 6 bases and J by 7 bases, and 16 bases separated the two germline ends. Per germline, CDR1 SGDLS and CDR2 YYNGEE. CDR3 DNA sequence: TGTGCCAGCACCCCCCAGGGGATGGGTGGCTACACCTTC. Protein sequence: CASTPQGMGGYTF. The full variable domain, in which reference TRBV9 and TRBJ1-2 provide the parts outside the CDR3, is DSGVTQTPKHLITATGQRVTLRCSPRSGDLSVYWYQQSLDQGLQFLIQYYNGEERAKGNILERFSAQQFPDLHSELNLSSLELGDSALYFCASTPQGMGGYTFGSGTRLTVV.

This clone has a handful of counts. The chain joins TRBV15 to TRBJ2-1; 11 positions agree with TRBD2. This CDR3 is built from 18 residues. The germline V gene has CDR1 LNHNV and CDR2 YYDKDF (reference sequence). V shed 0 bases, J shed 4 bases, and the junction held 8 bases outside the gene matches. CDR3 sequence: CATSRDPLAGGLYNEQFF. DNA of the CDR3: TGTGCCACCAGCAGAGATCCGCTAGCGGGGGGATTGTACAATGAGCAGTTCTTC.

The chain couples TRBV9 to TRBJ2-3; D call uncertain. CDR3 length: 14 amino acids. Germline CDR1 SGDLS, CDR2 YYNGEE. Trimming took off 0 bases at V and 3 bases at J, with 8 bases between the two ends. The CDR3 reads CASSVVSGTDTQYF. CDR3 nucleotides: TGTGCCAGCAGCGTAGTGTCAGGTACAGATACGCAGTATTTT.

This clone appeared a few times. The DNA of the CDR3 is TGTGCCAGCAGTGACTCCGGGACAGGGCACGGCTACACCTTC. Translating gives CASSDSGTGHGYTF. The V call is TRBV6-4, the J call TRBJ1-2; 9 positions agree with TRBD1. The CDR3 contains 14 residues. V lost 0 bases, J lost 8 bases, and 4 bases stayed unmatched. Germline V CDR1 and CDR2: MRHNA, SNTAGT.

This chain connects TRBV30 to TRBJ2-3, with TRBD2 identical over 8 bases. In germline, CDR1 is GTSNPN, CDR2 SVGIG (reference sequence). This CDR3 spans 15 amino acids. V was pared by 1 base and J by 1 base, with 4 bases of the junction left unmatched. CDR3 bases: TGTGCCTGGAGTGAAACTAGCGGACGCACAGATACGCAGTATTTT. This codes for CAWSETSGRTDTQYF.